The present TCR beta chain was sequenced within a study of T cell responses to AZD1222 COVID-19 vaccine. With respect to this clone: Antigen: not known.

This table comes from immunoSEQ multiplex PCR, and its TCRdb copy is limited to in-frame clones, with some not included. The data hold around 120,000 clones, with 90% to 95% observed a single time. Study-wide results and caveats: After two AZD1222 doses, spike-specific TCR breadth and depth rose versus day 0. The donor group comprised mostly white British people and more females; the analysis possibly underestimated clonal diversity. Nearly half of the spike-specific TCRs reportedly recognize variant regions that carry no mutations.

CDR1 is MNHEY, CDR2 SVGAGI, per germline. After removal of 8 bases from V and 3 bases from J, the junction contained 10 bases not matched to a gene. The CDR3 runs to 15 residues. The rearrangement links TRBV6-5 to TRBJ1-2; 9 bases match TRBD1. The clonotype comes from an adult who received the AZD1222 COVID-19 vaccine. Sequenced here: peripheral blood, sampled 28 days after the second AZD1222 dose. The CDR3 bases are TGTGCCAGCGCCACTCGGGACAGGGTGGACTATGGCTACACCTTC. It encodes CASATRDRVDYGYTF.